This T cell receptor (beta chain) was identified in a study of blood T cell repertoires in COVID-19. Study as a whole: Some COVID-19 samples were acute and others convalescent; all came from the United States, Italy and Spain. T cells, B-cell-depleted T cells, or PBMCs supplied cDNA or gDNA.

CDR3 length equals 15 residues. Germline loops: CDR1 LGHNT, CDR2 FRNRAP. Losses at the gene ends were 7 bases for V and 2 bases for J; bases not matched to a gene: 9. The Seattle patients, enrolled during active infection, were followed longitudinally. In the original workflow: How many nucleated cells were present was estimated from reference gene primer amplification. The assay was immunoSEQ multiplex PCR, and TCRdb's table has in-frame clones only and misses some. The V and J calls and clone size were taken over from that table, and D and trimming were inferred from the DNA. This table holds 170,000 or so clones, around 86% found once.

The clonotype comes from a man aged 55-75 years with COVID-19, enrolled during active disease. This chain connects TRBV12-5 to TRBJ2-5, with 8 bases fitting TRBD1. The sample taken for sequencing was peripheral blood. The CDR3 region has the DNA TGTGCTAGTGCTCTCGGGGACAGGACGCAAGAGACCCAGTACTTC. This gives the protein CASALGDRTQETQYF.